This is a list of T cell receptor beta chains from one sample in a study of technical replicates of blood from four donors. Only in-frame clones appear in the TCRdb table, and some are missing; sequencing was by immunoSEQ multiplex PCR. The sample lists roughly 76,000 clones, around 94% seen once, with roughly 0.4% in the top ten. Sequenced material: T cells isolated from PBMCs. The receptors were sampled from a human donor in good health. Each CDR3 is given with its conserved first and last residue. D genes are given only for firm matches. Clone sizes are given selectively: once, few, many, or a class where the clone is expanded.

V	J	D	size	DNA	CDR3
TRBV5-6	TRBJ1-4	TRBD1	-	TGTGCCAGCAGCCAATGGGACAGGGGCTTGGAAAAACTGTTTTTT	CASSQWDRGLEKLFF
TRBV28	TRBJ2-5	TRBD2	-	TGTGCCAGCAGTTTCAGTATAGCGGGAGAGACCCAGTACTTC	CASSFSIAGETQYF
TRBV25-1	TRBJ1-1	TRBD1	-	TGTGCCAGCAGTGATACAGGGGGGTTCTCTGAAGCTTTCTTT	CASSDTGGFSEAFF
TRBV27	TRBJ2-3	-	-	TGTGCCAGCAGTTTCGAGGGAGCCGGCACAGATACGCAGTATTTT	CASSFEGAGTDTQYF
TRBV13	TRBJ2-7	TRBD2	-	TGTGCCAGCAGCTTAAAGACTAGCGGCAACGAGCAGTACTTC	CASSLKTSGNEQYF
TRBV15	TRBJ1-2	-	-	TGTGCCACCAGCAGAGATTGGGGGGATGGCTACACCTTC	CATSRDWGDGYTF
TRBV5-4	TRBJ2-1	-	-	TGTGCCAGCAGCTTGACAGGCCCGAATGAGCAGTTCTTC	CASSLTGPNEQFF
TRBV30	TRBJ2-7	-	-	TGTGCCTGGAGTGGAGGACTGAACTACGAGCAGTACTTC	CAWSGGLNYEQYF
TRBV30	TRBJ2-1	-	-	TGTGCCTGGATCAGGGTGGGTGAGCAGTTCTTC	CAWIRVGEQFF
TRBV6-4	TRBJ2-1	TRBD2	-	TGTGCCAGCAGTGACTCAGCGGGAGCTGGGGATGAGCAGTTCTTC	CASSDSAGAGDEQFF
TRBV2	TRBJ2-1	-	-	TGTGCCAGCAGTGAAGCGCTTGGCGGGAATGAGCAGTTCTTC	CASSEALGGNEQFF
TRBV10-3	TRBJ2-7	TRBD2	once	TGTGCCATCAGTGAGTCAGTTGTGCTAGCGGGATTATTCTATATGGGTAGGCCCTACGAGCAGTACTTC	CAISESVVLAGLFYMGRPYEQYF
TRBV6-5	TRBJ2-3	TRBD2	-	TGTGCCAGCAGCCCCGGGACTAGCGGCACAGATACGCAGTATTTT	CASSPGTSGTDTQYF
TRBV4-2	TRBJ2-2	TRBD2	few	TGTGCCAGCAGCCAAGTAGCGGGAGCCCCGAACACCGGGGAGCTGTTTTTT	CASSQVAGAPNTGELFF
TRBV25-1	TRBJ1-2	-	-	TGTGCCAGCACAGGGGCCTATGGCTACACCTTC	CASTGAYGYTF
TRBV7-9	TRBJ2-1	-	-	TGTGCCAGCAGCCCCCTGGACTCTGTCTCCTACAATGAGCAGTTCTTC	CASSPLDSVSYNEQFF
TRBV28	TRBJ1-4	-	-	TGTGCCAGCAGTTTACGGGGAATCGATGAAAAACTGTTTTTT	CASSLRGIDEKLFF
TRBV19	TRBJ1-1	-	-	TGTGCCAGTAGTATCTATGGGGGGGTTAATGAAGCTTTCTTT	CASSIYGGVNEAFF
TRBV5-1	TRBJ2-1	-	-	TGCGCCAGCAGCTTGGGGGGCCCTGAGCAGTTCTTC	CASSLGGPEQFF
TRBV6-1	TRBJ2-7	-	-	TGTGCCAGCGCTCGAACAGGGAACGAGCAGTACTTC	CASARTGNEQYF
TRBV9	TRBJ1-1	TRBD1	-	TGTGCCAGCAGCCTATCTAAGGACAGGGGGACCCCTGAAGCTTTCTTT	CASSLSKDRGTPEAFF
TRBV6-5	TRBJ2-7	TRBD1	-	TGTGCCAGCAGTCCCTTCTCCGGGACAGGGGGCGAGCAGTACTTC	CASSPFSGTGGEQYF
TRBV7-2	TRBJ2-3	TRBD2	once	TGTGCCAGCAGCTTACTGGCGGGAGGGCTGGCAGATACGCAGTATTTT	CASSLLAGGLADTQYF
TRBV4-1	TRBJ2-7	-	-	TGCGCCAGCAGCCAAGTGGTTCTGCAGTACTACGAGCAGTACTTC	CASSQVVLQYYEQYF
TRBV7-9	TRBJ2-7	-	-	TGTGCCAGCAGCCGACCTCAAGGGGGTGTAAACGAGCAGTACTTC	CASSRPQGGVNEQYF
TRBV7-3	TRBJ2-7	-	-	TGTGCCAGCAGCTTAGCAGGGGCGGAAGAGCAGTACTTC	CASSLAGAEEQYF
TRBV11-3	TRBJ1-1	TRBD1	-	TGTGCCAGCAGCCCCGTCCGACAGGGCTCAGCTTTCTTT	CASSPVRQGSAFF
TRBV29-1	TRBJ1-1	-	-	TGCAGCGTTGAAGATACCGGGAGGGCTTTCTTT	CSVEDTGRAFF
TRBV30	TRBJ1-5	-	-	TGTGCCTGGAGTGTATCGGGGGGTTTTAATCAGCCCCAGCATTTT	CAWSVSGGFNQPQHF
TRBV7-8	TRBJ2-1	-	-	TGTGCCAGCAGCTTATCCCAGGACTACAGGAGGTACTTCTCCTACAATGAGCAGTTCTTC	CASSLSQDYRRYFSYNEQFF
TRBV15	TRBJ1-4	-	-	TGTGCCACCAGCAGAGATCAGACAACTAATGAAAAACTGTTTTTT	CATSRDQTTNEKLFF
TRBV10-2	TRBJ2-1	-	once	TGCGCCAGCAGTCGTCTGGGGGCTAATGAGCAGTTCTTC	CASSRLGANEQFF
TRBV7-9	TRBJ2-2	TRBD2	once	TGTGCCAGCAGCCAAGGACTAGCGGGAGGGGCCCTTACCGGGGAGCTGTTTTTT	CASSQGLAGGALTGELFF
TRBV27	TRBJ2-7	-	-	TGTGCCAGCAGTTCCTCAGGACAGTCCTACGAGCAGTACTTC	CASSSSGQSYEQYF
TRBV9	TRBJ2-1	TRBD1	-	TGTGCCAGCAGCGTAGTATGGGACAGTCCTTACAATGAGCAGTTCTTC	CASSVVWDSPYNEQFF
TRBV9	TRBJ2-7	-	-	TGTGCCAGCAGCATGGGGACTCCCGACGAGCAGTACTTC	CASSMGTPDEQYF
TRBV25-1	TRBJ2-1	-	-	TGTGCCAGCAGTGAATTCCGGGAGAGGAACAATGAGCAGTTCTTC	CASSEFRERNNEQFF
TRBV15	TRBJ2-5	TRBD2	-	TGTGCCACAACTAGCGGGAGGGGAGTAGAGACCCAGTACTTC	CATTSGRGVETQYF
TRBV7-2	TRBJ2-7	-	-	TGTGCCAGCAGCTTAAATGGGGGAGGCGAGCAGTACTTC	CASSLNGGGEQYF
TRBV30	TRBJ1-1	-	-	TGTGCCTGGAGTGACAGGGTGGACACTGAAGCTTTCTTT	CAWSDRVDTEAFF
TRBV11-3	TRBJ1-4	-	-	TGTGCCAGCAGCTTTATGTGGGCCCCAAAACTGTTTTTT	CASSFMWAPKLFF
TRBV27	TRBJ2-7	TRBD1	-	TGTGCCAGCACAAGCGGGACAGGGGCCTACGAGCAGTACTTC	CASTSGTGAYEQYF
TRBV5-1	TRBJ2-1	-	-	TGCGCCAGCAGCTTGGTCGCGGGCGAAGAGCAGTTCTTC	CASSLVAGEEQFF
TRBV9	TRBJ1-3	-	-	TGTGCCAGCAGCGTAGTTGAGGGCCCTGGAAACACCATATATTTT	CASSVVEGPGNTIYF
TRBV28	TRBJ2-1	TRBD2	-	TGTGCCAGCAGCCCCCCGGGACTAGCGGTAGACTCCTACAATGAGCAGTTCTTC	CASSPPGLAVDSYNEQFF
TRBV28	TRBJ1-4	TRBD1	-	TGTGCCAGCAGTTGGGGACAGGGAGGTGGAACTAATGAAAAACTGTTTTTT	CASSWGQGGGTNEKLFF
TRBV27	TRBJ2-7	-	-	TGTGCCAGCAGTCAATGGACTGCTACCTACGAGCAGTACTTC	CASSQWTATYEQYF
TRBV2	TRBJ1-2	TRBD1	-	TGTGCCAGGGATAGAATTGGGACAGTCTACTATGGCTACACCTTC	CARDRIGTVYYGYTF
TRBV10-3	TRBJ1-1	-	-	TGTGCCATCAGTCCCACCGGGAAGAACACTGAAGCTTTCTTT	CAISPTGKNTEAFF
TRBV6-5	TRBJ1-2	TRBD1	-	TGTGCCAGCAGTTGGGACAGGGAAGGTCGGGGCTACACCTTC	CASSWDREGRGYTF
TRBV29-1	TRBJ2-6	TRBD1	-	TGCAGCGTTGCAAACAGGGGATCAGGGGCCAACGTCCTGACTTTC	CSVANRGSGANVLTF
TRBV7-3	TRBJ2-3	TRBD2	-	TGTGCCAGCAGCCGGACTAGCGGGAGTACAGATACGCAGTATTTT	CASSRTSGSTDTQYF
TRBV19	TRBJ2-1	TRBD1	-	TGTGCCAGTAGTAGGACAGGGGGTTCCTCCAATGAGCAGTTCTTC	CASSRTGGSSNEQFF
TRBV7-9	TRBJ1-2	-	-	TGTGCCAGCAGCTTAGCCTCAGAACTATGGAGCTACACCTTC	CASSLASELWSYTF